This passage covers 18 T cell receptor beta chains from one sample sequenced in a study of cytomegalovirus exposure and HLA in healthy donors. PCR primers comprised 60 Vbeta and 13 Jbeta primers. The table came from immunoSEQ multiplex PCR; TCRdb's copy has only in-frame clones and leaves some out. The sample totals tens of thousands of clones. Sequencing input: PBMCs. These receptors were obtained from a woman between 35 and 50 years old in good health and CMV-seronegative.

The chain carries TRBV9 and TRBJ1-3; 7 positions match TRBD1. The CDR3 loop spans 15 amino acids. V trimming: 4 bases; J trimming: 0 bases; junction bases outside the gene matches: 4. The germline V gene has CDR1 SGDLS and CDR2 YYNGEE. The CDR3 reads CASSSTGDSGNTIYF. CDR3 nucleotides: TGTGCCAGCAGCTCCACAGGGGACTCTGGAAACACCATATATTTT.

The V gene is TRBV7-2, the J gene TRBJ1-4; TRBD1 is a possible D gene (6 bases). Trimming cost V 1 base and J 5 bases, with 11 bases left between them. This CDR3 has 15 residues. CDR1 and CDR2 (germline): SGHTA, FQGNSA. The CDR3 DNA follows: TGTGCCAGCAGCTTAGGTCCAGGGGAAAATGAAAAACTGTTTTTT. This encodes CASSLGPGENEKLFF. Filled out from reference TRBV7-2 and TRBJ1-4, the complete variable domain reads GAGVSQSPSNKVTEKGKDVELRCDPISGHTALYWYRQSLGQGLEFLIYFQGNSAPDKSGLPSDRFSAERTGGSVSTLTIQRTQQEDSAVYLCASSLGPGENEKLFFGSGTQLSVL.

The chain carries TRBV6-5 and TRBJ2-7; D might be TRBD2 (6 bases). The CDR3 contains 12 residues. Trimming stripped 6 bases from V and 3 bases from J, with 9 bases between. Germline V lookup: CDR1 MNHEY, CDR2 SVGAGI. CDR3 bases: TGTGCCAGCAGCCATAGCGGCTACGAGCAGTACTTC. This translates into CASSHSGYEQYF.

The chain carries TRBV7-2 and TRBJ2-7, with 7 bases fitting TRBD2. Germline loops: CDR1 SGHTA, CDR2 FQGNSA. The V and J ends lost 2 bases and 3 bases, in that order; junction bases with no gene match: 4. The CDR3 runs to 14 residues. The CDR3 coding sequence is TGTGCCAGCAGCTTACTAGCGGAGAGCTACGAGCAGTACTTC. Residues: CASSLLAESYEQYF.

The chain employs TRBV11-3 and TRBJ2-3, with D tentatively TRBD1 (5 bases). The CDR3 totals 14 residues. With 0 bases removed from V and 3 bases from J, the gap between germline ends came to 7 bases. Germline values: CDR1 SGHNT, CDR2 YENEEA. CDR3 loop: CASSLEAGTDTQYF. The CDR3 bases are TGTGCCAGCAGCTTAGAAGCAGGGACAGATACGCAGTATTTT.

V and J are TRBV10-3 and TRBJ2-3, with a weak D call TRBD2 (6 bases). The germline CDR1 and CDR2 sequences are ENHRY and SYGVKD. The CDR3 is 16 amino acids. The V and J ends lost 0 bases and 11 bases respectively, with 21 bases between them. The chain's CDR3 is CAISESVLAKNLKQYF. CDR3 nucleotides: TGTGCCATCAGTGAGTCGGTACTAGCTAAAAATTTGAAGCAGTATTTT.

This chain links TRBV4-2 with TRBJ2-1, with 8 nucleotides matching TRBD2. Germline V gene data show CDR1 as LGHNA and CDR2 as YNFKEQ. This CDR3 has 15 amino acids. Unmatched junction bases numbered 8, after V lost 1 base and J lost 9 bases. CDR3 sequence: CASSQAGGGSGEQFF. In DNA form, the CDR3 reads TGTGCCAGCAGCCAAGCCGGGGGGGGATCCGGTGAGCAGTTCTTC.

The V gene is TRBV11-2, the J gene TRBJ2-1; D is perhaps TRBD1 (6 bases). V was cut by 10 bases and J by 6 bases, with 16 bases left in between. Looked up from germline, CDR1 is SGHAT and CDR2 is FQNNGV. The CDR3 has 13 residues. This chain's CDR3 is CATRGTSGNEQFF. The CDR3 nucleotides read TGTGCCACCAGGGGCACCAGCGGCAATGAGCAGTTCTTC.

This sequence joins TRBV2 and TRBJ1-2; unclear D gene. Germline V gene data show CDR1 as SNHLY and CDR2 as FYNNEI. This CDR3 has 15 amino acids. Trimming shortened V by 5 bases and J by 4 bases, and 17 bases separated the two germline ends. CDR3 nucleotide sequence: TGTGCCAGCAGTTTTACCCGGGATCGCGGCTATGGCTACACCTTC. It translates to CASSFTRDRGYGYTF.

J is TRBJ1-5 and V is TRBV18, with unresolved D. Germline values: CDR1 KGHSH, CDR2 LQKENI. V gave up 2 bases and J gave up 5 bases, with 7 bases separating them. The CDR3 sequence is 13 residues long. The CDR3 reads CASSPMRDQPQHF. CDR3 DNA sequence: TGTGCCAGCTCACCAATGAGGGATCAGCCCCAGCATTTT.

V gene TRBV6-1 combines with J gene TRBJ2-2; 10 bases align to TRBD2. The CDR3 has 15 amino acids. V was clipped by 7 bases and J by 5 bases; unmatched bases: 7. Germline V gives CDR1 MNHNS, CDR2 SASEGT. The CDR3 DNA reads TGTGCCAGCAAAGGAGCGGGGGGGTGGACCGGGGAGCTGTTTTTT. Translated: CASKGAGGWTGELFF.

This sequence joins TRBV5-1 and TRBJ1-6; D is perhaps TRBD1 (5 bases). Trimming took off 0 bases at V and 2 bases at J, with 27 bases between the two ends. Germline values: CDR1 SGHRS, CDR2 YFSETQ. The CDR3 spans 22 residues. The chain's CDR3 is CASSLGGLTHGGDRAYNSPLHF. DNA for the CDR3: TGCGCCAGCAGCTTGGGGGGCCTTACCCACGGCGGGGATCGGGCCTATAATTCACCCCTCCACTTT.

The chain joins TRBV7-6 to TRBJ2-5, with a possible D match to TRBD1 (6 bases). CDR1 is SGHVS and CDR2 is FNYEAQ in the germline V gene. CDR3 size: 13 residues. Trimming removed 5 bases from V and 4 bases from J, with 11 bases in between. In DNA, the CDR3 is TGTGCCAGCAGCCTCCAGGGGCCAGAGACCCAGTACTTC. Translated, it gives CASSLQGPETQYF.

This chain connects TRBV7-2 to TRBJ2-1, with 8 bases identical to TRBD1. Trimming removed 0 bases from V and 7 bases from J; junction bases left unmatched: 5. Germline V gene sequence: CDR1 SGHTA, CDR2 FQGNSA. CDR3 length: 15 amino acids. Here the CDR3 reads CASSLAQGAWNEQFF. The DNA of the CDR3 is TGTGCCAGCAGCTTAGCGCAGGGGGCTTGGAATGAGCAGTTCTTC.

The chain employs TRBV27 and TRBJ1-5; TRBD1 agrees at 7 bases. J lost 7 bases, V lost 4 bases, and 7 bases had no gene match. Per the germline V gene, CDR1 is MNHEY and CDR2 is SMNVEV (reference sequence). The CDR3 is made up of 14 amino acids. The CDR3 DNA reads TGTGCCAGCAGTTCCGGACAGGTTCAGCAGCCCCAGCATTTT. It yields the protein CASSSGQVQQPQHF.

This chain connects TRBV19 to TRBJ2-2, with 9 bases that match TRBD1. The CDR3 spans 18 residues. Trimming took 7 bases from V and 7 from J; bases not matched to a gene: 19. CDR1 and CDR2 from the germline V gene are LNHDA and SQIVND (reference sequence). CDR3 nucleotide sequence: TGTGCCAGTACCAAAATAGAAGGGGGGACAGGGTACGGCGGGGAGCTGTTTTTT. Its protein product is CASTKIEGGTGYGGELFF.

This chain links TRBV6-1 with TRBJ2-7, with D possibly matching TRBD1 (6 bases). Germline V gene lookup returns CDR1 MNHNS and CDR2 SASEGT. The V end lost 0 bases, the J end lost 5 bases, and 11 bases lay between the germline ends. The CDR3 contains 14 residues. The CDR3 sequence is CASSEATGYDEQYF. The DNA for the CDR3 is TGTGCCAGCAGTGAAGCGACAGGCTATGACGAGCAGTACTTC.

The chain recombines TRBV7-9 with TRBJ1-1; 10 bases line up with TRBD1. Germline V gives CDR1 SEHNR, CDR2 FQNEAQ (reference sequence). Trimming removed 4 bases from V and 6 bases from J; junction bases left unmatched: 5. The CDR3 covers 14 residues. CDR3 DNA: TGTGCCAGCAGCTCCCGGGACAGGGGATCTGAAGCTTTCTTT. As protein: CASSSRDRGSEAFF.